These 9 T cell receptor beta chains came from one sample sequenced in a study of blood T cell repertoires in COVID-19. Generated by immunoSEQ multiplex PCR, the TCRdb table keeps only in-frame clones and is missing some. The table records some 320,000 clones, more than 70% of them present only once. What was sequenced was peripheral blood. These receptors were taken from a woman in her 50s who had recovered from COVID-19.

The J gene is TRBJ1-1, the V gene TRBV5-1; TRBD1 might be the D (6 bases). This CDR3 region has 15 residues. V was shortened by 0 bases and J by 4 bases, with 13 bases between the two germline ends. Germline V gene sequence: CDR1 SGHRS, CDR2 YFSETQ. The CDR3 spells CASSLVTGSGTEAFF. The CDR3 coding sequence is TGCGCCAGCAGCTTGGTTACAGGGTCGGGCACTGAAGCTTTCTTT.

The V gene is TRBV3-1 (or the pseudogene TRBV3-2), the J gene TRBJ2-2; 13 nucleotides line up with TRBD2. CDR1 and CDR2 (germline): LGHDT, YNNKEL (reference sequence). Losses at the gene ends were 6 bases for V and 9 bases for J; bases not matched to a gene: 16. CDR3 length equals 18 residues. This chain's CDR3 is CASRGLAGEPRGGRELFF. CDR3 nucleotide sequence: TGTGCCAGCAGAGGACTAGCGGGGGAGCCCCGCGGGGGCCGGGAGCTGTTTTTT.

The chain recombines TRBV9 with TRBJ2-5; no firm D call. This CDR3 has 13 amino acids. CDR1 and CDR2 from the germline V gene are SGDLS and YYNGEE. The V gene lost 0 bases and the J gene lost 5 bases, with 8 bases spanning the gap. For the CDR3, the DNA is TGTGCCAGCAGCGTAGGCGACTGTGAGACCCAGTACTTC. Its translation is CASSVGDCETQYF.

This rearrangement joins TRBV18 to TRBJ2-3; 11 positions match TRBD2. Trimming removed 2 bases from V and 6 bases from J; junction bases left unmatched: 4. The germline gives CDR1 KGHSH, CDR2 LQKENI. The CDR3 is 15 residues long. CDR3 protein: CASSPGTSGFDTQYF. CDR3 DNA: TGTGCCAGCTCACCAGGGACTAGCGGCTTTGATACGCAGTATTTT.

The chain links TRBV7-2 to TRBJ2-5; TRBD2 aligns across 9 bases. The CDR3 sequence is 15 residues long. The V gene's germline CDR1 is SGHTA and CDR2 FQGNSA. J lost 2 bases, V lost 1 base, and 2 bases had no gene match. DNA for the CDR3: TGTGCCAGCAGCTTAGGACTAGCGGAACAAGAGACCCAGTACTTC. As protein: CASSLGLAEQETQYF.

CDR3 nucleotide sequence: TGTGCCAGCACCCTAGGGCTAGCGGGATCCGATGAGCAGTTCTTC. It specifies CASTLGLAGSDEQFF. This chain links TRBV6-6 with TRBJ2-1, with 9 bases fitting TRBD2. Germline V lookup: CDR1 MNHNY, CDR2 SVGAGI (reference sequence). J lost 8 bases, V lost 7 bases, and 12 bases had no gene match. The CDR3 length is 15 residues.

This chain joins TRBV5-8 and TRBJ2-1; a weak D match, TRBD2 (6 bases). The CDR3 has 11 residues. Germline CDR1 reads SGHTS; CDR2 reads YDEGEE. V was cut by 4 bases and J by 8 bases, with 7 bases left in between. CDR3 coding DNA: TGTGCCAGCAGCGGGACTTATGAGCAGTTCTTC. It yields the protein CASSGTYEQFF.

The CDR3 coding sequence is TGTGCCAGCAGCCGAGGGACAGCCTACAATGAGCAGTTCTTC. Translating gives CASSRGTAYNEQFF. This chain links TRBV11-3 with TRBJ2-1; 7 bases agree with TRBD1. The CDR3 spans 14 residues. With V trimmed by 5 bases and J by 2 bases, 3 bases remained unmatched. CDR1 SGHNT and CDR2 YENEEA come from the germline V gene.

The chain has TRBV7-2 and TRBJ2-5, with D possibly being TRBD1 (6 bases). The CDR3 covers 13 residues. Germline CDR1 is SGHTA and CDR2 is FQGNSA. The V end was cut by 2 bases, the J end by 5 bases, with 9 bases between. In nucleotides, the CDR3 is TGTGCCAGCAGCTTATATCAGGGGGAGACCCAGTACTTC. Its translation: CASSLYQGETQYF. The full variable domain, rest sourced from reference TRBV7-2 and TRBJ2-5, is GAGVSQSPSNKVTEKGKDVELRCDPISGHTALYWYRQSLGQGLEFLIYFQGNSAPDKSGLPSDRFSAERTGGSVSTLTIQRTQQEDSAVYLCASSLYQGETQYFGPGTRLLVL.